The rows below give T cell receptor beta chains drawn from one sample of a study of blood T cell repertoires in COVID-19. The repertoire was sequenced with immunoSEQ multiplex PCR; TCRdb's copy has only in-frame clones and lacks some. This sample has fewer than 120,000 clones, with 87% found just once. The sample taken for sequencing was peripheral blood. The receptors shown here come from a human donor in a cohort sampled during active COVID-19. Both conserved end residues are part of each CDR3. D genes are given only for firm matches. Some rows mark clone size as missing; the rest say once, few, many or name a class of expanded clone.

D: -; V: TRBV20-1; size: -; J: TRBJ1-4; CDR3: CSGTSNEKLFF; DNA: TGCAGTGGGACTTCAAATGAAAAACTGTTTTTT
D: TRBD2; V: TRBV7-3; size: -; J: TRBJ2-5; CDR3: CASSPGGTSGQETQYF; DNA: TGTGCCAGCAGCCCGGGAGGGACTAGCGGACAAGAGACCCAGTACTTC
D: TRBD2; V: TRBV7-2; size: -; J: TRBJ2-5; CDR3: CASSLNPSGGTKRAQYF; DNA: TGTGCCAGCAGCTTAAACCCTAGCGGGGGTACCAAGAGGGCCCAGTACTTC
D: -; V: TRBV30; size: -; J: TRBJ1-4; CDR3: CAWSSGREKLFF; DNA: TGTGCCTGGAGCTCGGGTCGTGAAAAACTGTTTTTT
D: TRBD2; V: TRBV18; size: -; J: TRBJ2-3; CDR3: CASSPGLAGIRADTQYF; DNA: TGTGCCAGCTCACCAGGCCTAGCGGGGATCAGGGCAGATACGCAGTATTTT
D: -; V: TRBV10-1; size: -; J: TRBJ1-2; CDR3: CASSEGNRVDYYGYTF; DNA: TGCGCCAGCAGTGAAGGAAACAGGGTTGATTACTATGGCTACACCTTC
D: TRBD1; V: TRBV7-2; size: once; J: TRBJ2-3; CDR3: CASSFDRGPTDTQYF; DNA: TGTGCCAGCAGCTTTGACAGGGGGCCGACAGATACGCAGTATTTT
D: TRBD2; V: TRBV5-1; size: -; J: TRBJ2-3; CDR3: CASSLAGGTITDTQYF; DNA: TGCGCCAGCAGCTTGGCGGGCGGGACTATCACAGATACGCAGTATTTT
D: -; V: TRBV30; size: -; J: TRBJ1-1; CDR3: CAWRWEENTEAFF; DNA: TGTGCCTGGAGGTGGGAGGAGAACACTGAAGCTTTCTTT
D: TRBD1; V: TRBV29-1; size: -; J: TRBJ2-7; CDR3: CSAGTGSYEQYF; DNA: TGCAGCGCTGGGACAGGCTCCTACGAGCAGTACTTC
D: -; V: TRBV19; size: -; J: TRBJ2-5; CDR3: CASSQLQASRETQYF; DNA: TGTGCCAGTAGTCAACTACAGGCTTCTCGGGAGACCCAGTACTTC
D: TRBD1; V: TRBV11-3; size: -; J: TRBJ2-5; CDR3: CASSPDRGLETQYF; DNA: TGTGCCAGCAGTCCCGACAGGGGGCTCGAGACCCAGTACTTC
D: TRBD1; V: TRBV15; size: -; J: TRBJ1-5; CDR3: CATSRDRQGAGQPQHF; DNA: TGTGCCACCAGCAGAGATCGTCAGGGGGCGGGTCAGCCCCAGCATTTT
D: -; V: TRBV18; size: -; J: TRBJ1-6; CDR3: CASSPGWGHNSPLHF; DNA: TGTGCCAGCTCACCGGGGTGGGGCCATAATTCACCCCTCCACTTT
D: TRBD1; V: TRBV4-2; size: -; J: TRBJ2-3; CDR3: CASSQDRQGAPTDTQYF; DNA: TGTGCCAGCAGCCAAGATCGACAGGGAGCCCCCACAGATACGCAGTATTTT
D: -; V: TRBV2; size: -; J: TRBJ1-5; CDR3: CASRTGPNQPQHF; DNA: TGTGCCAGCAGAACAGGACCCAATCAGCCCCAGCATTTT
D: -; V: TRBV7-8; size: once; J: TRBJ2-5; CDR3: CASSRGGGSGPKRETQYF; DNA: TGTGCCAGCAGCCGAGGGGGGGGGAGTGGCCCCAAACGGGAGACCCAGTACTTC
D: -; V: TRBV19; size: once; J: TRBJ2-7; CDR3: CASSVREGEQYF; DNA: TGTGCCAGTAGTGTGAGGGAAGGGGAGCAGTACTTC
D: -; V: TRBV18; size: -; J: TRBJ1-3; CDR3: CASSPTEGTGNTIYF; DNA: TGTGCCAGCTCACCAACAGAAGGTACTGGAAACACCATATATTTT
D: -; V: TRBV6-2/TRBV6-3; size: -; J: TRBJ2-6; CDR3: CASSLFRGTGANVLTF; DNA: TGTGCCAGCAGCCTCTTTCGGGGGACCGGGGCCAACGTCCTGACTTTC
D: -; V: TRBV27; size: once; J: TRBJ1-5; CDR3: CASSFNRDSKSNQPQHF; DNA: TGTGCCAGCAGTTTTAACCGGGACTCCAAGAGCAATCAGCCCCAGCATTTT
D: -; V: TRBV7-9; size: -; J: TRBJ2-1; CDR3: CASSATGHQGFF; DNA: TGTGCCAGCAGCGCGACAGGACACCAAGGGTTCTTC
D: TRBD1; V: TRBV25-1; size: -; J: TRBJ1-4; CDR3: CASSESGGNWEKLFF; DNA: TGTGCCAGCAGTGAATCAGGGGGGAACTGGGAAAAACTGTTTTTT
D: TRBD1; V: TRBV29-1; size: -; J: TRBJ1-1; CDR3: CSVVGEYRGLSEAFF; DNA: TGCAGCGTTGTTGGAGAGTACAGGGGGCTTTCTGAAGCTTTCTTT
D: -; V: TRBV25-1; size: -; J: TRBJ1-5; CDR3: CASSGGGTTNQPQHF; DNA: TGTGCCAGCAGTGGGGGAGGGACCACCAATCAGCCCCAGCATTTT
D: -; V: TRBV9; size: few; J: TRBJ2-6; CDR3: CASSEHAGANVLTF; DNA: TGTGCCAGCAGCGAACATGCTGGGGCCAACGTCCTGACTTTC
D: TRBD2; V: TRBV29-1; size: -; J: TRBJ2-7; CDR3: CSAGSSGVLYEQYF; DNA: TGCAGCGCCGGATCTAGCGGGGTTCTCTACGAGCAGTACTTC
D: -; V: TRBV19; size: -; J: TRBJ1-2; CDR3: CASSPRRPQGVNGYTF; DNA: TGTGCCAGTAGTCCTCGAAGGCCTCAGGGTGTTAATGGCTACACCTTC
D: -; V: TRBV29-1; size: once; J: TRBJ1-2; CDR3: CSVAGGGHGLSYTF; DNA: TGCAGCGTTGCGGGGGGGGGACACGGGCTAAGCTACACCTTC
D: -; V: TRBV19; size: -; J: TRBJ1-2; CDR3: CASRTAERYGYTF; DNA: TGTGCCAGTAGAACCGCAGAACGATATGGCTACACCTTC
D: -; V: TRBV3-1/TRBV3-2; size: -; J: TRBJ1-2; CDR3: CASSQKNGIYGYTF; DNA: TGTGCCAGCAGCCAAAAGAACGGGATCTATGGCTACACCTTC
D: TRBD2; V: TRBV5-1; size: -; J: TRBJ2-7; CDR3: CASSWGLAGVPITYEQYF; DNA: TGCGCCAGCAGCTGGGGACTAGCGGGAGTTCCTATTACCTACGAGCAGTACTTC
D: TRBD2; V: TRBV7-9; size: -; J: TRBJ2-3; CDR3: CASSSGTRGGDTQYF; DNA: TGTGCCAGCAGCTCCGGGACTAGAGGCGGGGATACGCAGTATTTT
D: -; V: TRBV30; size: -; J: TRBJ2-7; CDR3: CAWSPVPGHEQYF; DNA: TGTGCCTGGAGTCCTGTACCTGGCCACGAGCAGTACTTC
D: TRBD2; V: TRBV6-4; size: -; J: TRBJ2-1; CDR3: CASSAAGGWHEQFF; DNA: TGTGCCAGCAGTGCTGCGGGAGGGTGGCATGAGCAGTTCTTC
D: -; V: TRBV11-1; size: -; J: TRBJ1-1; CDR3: CASSLGQVNTEAFF; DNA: TGTGCCAGCAGCTTAGGACAGGTGAACACTGAAGCTTTCTTT
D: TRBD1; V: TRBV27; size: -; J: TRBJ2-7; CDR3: CASRRQGSSYEQYF; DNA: TGTGCCAGCAGGAGACAGGGGAGCTCCTACGAGCAGTACTTC
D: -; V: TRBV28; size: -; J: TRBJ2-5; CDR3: CASSFFGGEETQYF; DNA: TGTGCCAGCAGTTTCTTTGGAGGGGAGGAGACCCAGTACTTC
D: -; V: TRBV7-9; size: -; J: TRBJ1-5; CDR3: CASSFEGNNQPQHF; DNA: TGTGCCAGCAGCTTTGAGGGAAATAATCAGCCCCAGCATTTT
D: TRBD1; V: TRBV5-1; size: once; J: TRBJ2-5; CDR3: CASSSTGAETQYF; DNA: TGCGCCAGCAGCTCGACAGGGGCAGAGACCCAGTACTTC
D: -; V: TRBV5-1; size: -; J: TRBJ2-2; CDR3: CASSLEATANTGELFF; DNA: TGCGCCAGCAGCTTGGAGGCGACAGCGAACACCGGGGAGCTGTTTTTT
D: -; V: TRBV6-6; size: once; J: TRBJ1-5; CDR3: CASSQGTFNQPQHF; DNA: TGTGCCAGCAGTCAGGGGACTTTCAATCAGCCCCAGCATTTT